This T cell receptor beta chain stems from a study of T cells after yellow fever vaccination. Broader study findings: The study re-detected most primary-vaccination clones after the booster (under 97% CD4, roughly 90% CD8). Abundant clonotypes from the bulk population could get into FACS-sorted repertoires as contaminants.

On this clonotype itself: The antigen remains unidentified. The junction shows a germline mismatch at one end, possibly a read error.

5'RACE template switching generated TCR cDNA, adding a universal primer site and UMIs. Each CDR3 protein gets one entry after TCRdb re-called the 5' RACE reads with MiXCR. The sample lists hundreds of thousands of distinct CDR3 sequences; roughly an eighth were seen once. The germline gives CDR1 SGHDT, CDR2 YYEEEE. This CDR3 has 12 residues. The sequencing here drew on PBMCs, taken on the day of the yellow fever booster vaccination. The sequence was obtained from a man younger than 40 who received the YFV17D yellow fever vaccine. The chain couples TRBV5-6 to TRBJ2-7; D is unclear. The CDR3 region has the DNA TGTGCCAGCAGCTTGGGATTCTACGAGCGGTACTTC. Translated, it gives CASSLGFYERYF.